The subject of this entry is one T cell receptor beta chain. The target antigen is unknown. These data belong to a study of OX40 agonist ivuxolimab in advanced cancers. General observations from the study: CD4+ T cells averaged fewer expanded clones than CD8+ T cells.

Clones were read by immunoSEQ multiplex PCR, and TCRdb kept only the in-frame ones, dropping some. The sample includes over 65,000 clones, over 85% of them seen just once. Enrollment shut out patients with autoimmune disease history or systemic immunosuppression. The trim removed 4 bases at V and 3 bases at J, leaving 15 bases unmatched. The CDR3 extends over 17 amino acids. The starting material was CD4+ or CD8+ T cells sorted from blood, obtained in a trial of the OX40 agonist ivuxolimab. The chain carries TRBV23-1 and TRBJ2-7; 7 bases match TRBD1. TRBV23-1 is annotated as an ORF whose role is uncertain. This clonotype originated in an adult with an advanced solid tumor such as melanoma, head and neck, liver or kidney cancer. The CDR3 nucleotides read TGCGCCAGCAGTCCCGACCAAAATCGACAGGGTATCTACGAGCAGTACTTC. As protein: CASSPDQNRQGIYEQYF.